The rows below give T cell receptor beta chains drawn from one sample of a study of cytomegalovirus exposure and HLA in healthy donors. Sequencing was performed with immunoSEQ multiplex PCR; in TCRdb, only in-frame clones are kept and a portion is missing. The profile shows roughly 120,000 clones, 74% of them singletons. Material for sequencing was PBMCs. Every receptor here comes from a young man in good health and CMV-seropositive. Each CDR3 is given with its conserved first and last residue. The D gene is left open where the match is weak. The size entry is marked missing in some rows and otherwise reads once, few, many or a size class.

d_call | cdr3_length | j_call | clone_size | v_call | cdr3_nt | cdr3_aa
TRBD2 | 17 | TRBJ2-3 | once | TRBV27 | TGTGCCAGCAGTTTAACGACTAGCGGGGGGGTCACAGATACGCAGTATTTT | CASSLTTSGGVTDTQYF
NA | 16 | TRBJ2-2 | many | TRBV10-3 | TGTGCCATCAGTGAGTTGGGCGGCGGGGTCACCGGGGAGCTGTTTTTT | CAISELGGGVTGELFF
NA | 15 | TRBJ2-7 | few | TRBV7-9 | TGTGCCAGCAGGAAGAGGGGGGACAGCCTCGGCGAGCAGTACTTC | CASRKRGDSLGEQYF
NA | 15 | TRBJ2-7 | few | TRBV4-1 | TGCGCCAGCAGCCCCACACCACCCCAAGCCTACGAGCAGTACTTC | CASSPTPPQAYEQYF
TRBD2 | 16 | TRBJ2-1 | NA | TRBV18 | TGTGCCAGCTCCCGTAGTAGCGGGGCAGGGTCCGGTGAGCAGTTCTTC | CASSRSSGAGSGEQFF
TRBD2 | 13 | TRBJ2-7 | NA | TRBV7-2 | TGTGCCAGCAGCCTCAGGGAGGGCTACGAGCAGTACTTC | CASSLREGYEQYF
NA | 13 | TRBJ2-5 | NA | TRBV12-5 | TGTGCTAGTGGTTTGGAAAGGGGAGAGACCCAGTACTTC | CASGLERGETQYF
TRBD1 | 16 | TRBJ2-1 | NA | TRBV9 | TGTGCCAGCAGCGTAGGAGTCGCGACAGGGGGCGATGAGCAGTTCTTC | CASSVGVATGGDEQFF
TRBD2 | 13 | TRBJ2-3 | NA | TRBV29-1 | TGCAGCGCCCGGCGGGGGGAAGGAGGTACGCAGTATTTT | CSARRGEGGTQYF
TRBD1 | 13 | TRBJ1-2 | NA | TRBV27 | TGTGCCAGCAGTTACAGGGGTCGGAATGGCTACACCTTC | CASSYRGRNGYTF
NA | 15 | TRBJ1-6 | NA | TRBV27 | TGTGCCAGCAGTTTATTTTCACAGGTGAATTCACCCCTCCACTTT | CASSLFSQVNSPLHF
TRBD1 | 14 | TRBJ1-1 | NA | TRBV7-2 | TGTGCCAGCAGCTTTGGACAGGGGAGGCCTGAAGCTTTCTTT | CASSFGQGRPEAFF